These T cell receptor beta chains were read from a single sample in a study of type 1 regulatory T cells. A single record per CDR3 protein comes from TCRdb applying MiXCR to the reads. Of about 68,000 distinct CDR3 sequences detected, about 60% appear once; the ten largest clones hold about 8%. Their antigens are not known. Sequencing was performed on cultured T cells, either the whole culture or a sorted T cell fraction (not recorded which). Receptors originate from a human donor in good health. Each CDR3 is given without its conserved first and last residue.

j_gene | v_gene | CDR3aa
TRBJ2-7 | TRBV6-2/TRBV6-3 | ASTRRTTISYEQY
TRBJ2-5 | TRBV15 | ATSRGLAGIRETQY
TRBJ1-1 | TRBV7-9 | ASSSRSGRVGTEAF
TRBJ2-7 | TRBV7-3 | ASSTTRDSYEQY
TRBJ1-1 | TRBV18 | ASSPQGGMNTEAF
TRBJ2-5 | TRBV28 | ASGRETQY
TRBJ2-7 | TRBV7-8 | ASSHRLAPEQY
TRBJ1-1 | TRBV5-1 | ASSLEFGDGNTEAF
TRBJ2-1 | TRBV5-8 | ASKRVGEQF
TRBJ2-7 | TRBV20-1 | SAIETSGKREQY
TRBJ2-1 | TRBV11-1 | ASSLGRVYNEQF